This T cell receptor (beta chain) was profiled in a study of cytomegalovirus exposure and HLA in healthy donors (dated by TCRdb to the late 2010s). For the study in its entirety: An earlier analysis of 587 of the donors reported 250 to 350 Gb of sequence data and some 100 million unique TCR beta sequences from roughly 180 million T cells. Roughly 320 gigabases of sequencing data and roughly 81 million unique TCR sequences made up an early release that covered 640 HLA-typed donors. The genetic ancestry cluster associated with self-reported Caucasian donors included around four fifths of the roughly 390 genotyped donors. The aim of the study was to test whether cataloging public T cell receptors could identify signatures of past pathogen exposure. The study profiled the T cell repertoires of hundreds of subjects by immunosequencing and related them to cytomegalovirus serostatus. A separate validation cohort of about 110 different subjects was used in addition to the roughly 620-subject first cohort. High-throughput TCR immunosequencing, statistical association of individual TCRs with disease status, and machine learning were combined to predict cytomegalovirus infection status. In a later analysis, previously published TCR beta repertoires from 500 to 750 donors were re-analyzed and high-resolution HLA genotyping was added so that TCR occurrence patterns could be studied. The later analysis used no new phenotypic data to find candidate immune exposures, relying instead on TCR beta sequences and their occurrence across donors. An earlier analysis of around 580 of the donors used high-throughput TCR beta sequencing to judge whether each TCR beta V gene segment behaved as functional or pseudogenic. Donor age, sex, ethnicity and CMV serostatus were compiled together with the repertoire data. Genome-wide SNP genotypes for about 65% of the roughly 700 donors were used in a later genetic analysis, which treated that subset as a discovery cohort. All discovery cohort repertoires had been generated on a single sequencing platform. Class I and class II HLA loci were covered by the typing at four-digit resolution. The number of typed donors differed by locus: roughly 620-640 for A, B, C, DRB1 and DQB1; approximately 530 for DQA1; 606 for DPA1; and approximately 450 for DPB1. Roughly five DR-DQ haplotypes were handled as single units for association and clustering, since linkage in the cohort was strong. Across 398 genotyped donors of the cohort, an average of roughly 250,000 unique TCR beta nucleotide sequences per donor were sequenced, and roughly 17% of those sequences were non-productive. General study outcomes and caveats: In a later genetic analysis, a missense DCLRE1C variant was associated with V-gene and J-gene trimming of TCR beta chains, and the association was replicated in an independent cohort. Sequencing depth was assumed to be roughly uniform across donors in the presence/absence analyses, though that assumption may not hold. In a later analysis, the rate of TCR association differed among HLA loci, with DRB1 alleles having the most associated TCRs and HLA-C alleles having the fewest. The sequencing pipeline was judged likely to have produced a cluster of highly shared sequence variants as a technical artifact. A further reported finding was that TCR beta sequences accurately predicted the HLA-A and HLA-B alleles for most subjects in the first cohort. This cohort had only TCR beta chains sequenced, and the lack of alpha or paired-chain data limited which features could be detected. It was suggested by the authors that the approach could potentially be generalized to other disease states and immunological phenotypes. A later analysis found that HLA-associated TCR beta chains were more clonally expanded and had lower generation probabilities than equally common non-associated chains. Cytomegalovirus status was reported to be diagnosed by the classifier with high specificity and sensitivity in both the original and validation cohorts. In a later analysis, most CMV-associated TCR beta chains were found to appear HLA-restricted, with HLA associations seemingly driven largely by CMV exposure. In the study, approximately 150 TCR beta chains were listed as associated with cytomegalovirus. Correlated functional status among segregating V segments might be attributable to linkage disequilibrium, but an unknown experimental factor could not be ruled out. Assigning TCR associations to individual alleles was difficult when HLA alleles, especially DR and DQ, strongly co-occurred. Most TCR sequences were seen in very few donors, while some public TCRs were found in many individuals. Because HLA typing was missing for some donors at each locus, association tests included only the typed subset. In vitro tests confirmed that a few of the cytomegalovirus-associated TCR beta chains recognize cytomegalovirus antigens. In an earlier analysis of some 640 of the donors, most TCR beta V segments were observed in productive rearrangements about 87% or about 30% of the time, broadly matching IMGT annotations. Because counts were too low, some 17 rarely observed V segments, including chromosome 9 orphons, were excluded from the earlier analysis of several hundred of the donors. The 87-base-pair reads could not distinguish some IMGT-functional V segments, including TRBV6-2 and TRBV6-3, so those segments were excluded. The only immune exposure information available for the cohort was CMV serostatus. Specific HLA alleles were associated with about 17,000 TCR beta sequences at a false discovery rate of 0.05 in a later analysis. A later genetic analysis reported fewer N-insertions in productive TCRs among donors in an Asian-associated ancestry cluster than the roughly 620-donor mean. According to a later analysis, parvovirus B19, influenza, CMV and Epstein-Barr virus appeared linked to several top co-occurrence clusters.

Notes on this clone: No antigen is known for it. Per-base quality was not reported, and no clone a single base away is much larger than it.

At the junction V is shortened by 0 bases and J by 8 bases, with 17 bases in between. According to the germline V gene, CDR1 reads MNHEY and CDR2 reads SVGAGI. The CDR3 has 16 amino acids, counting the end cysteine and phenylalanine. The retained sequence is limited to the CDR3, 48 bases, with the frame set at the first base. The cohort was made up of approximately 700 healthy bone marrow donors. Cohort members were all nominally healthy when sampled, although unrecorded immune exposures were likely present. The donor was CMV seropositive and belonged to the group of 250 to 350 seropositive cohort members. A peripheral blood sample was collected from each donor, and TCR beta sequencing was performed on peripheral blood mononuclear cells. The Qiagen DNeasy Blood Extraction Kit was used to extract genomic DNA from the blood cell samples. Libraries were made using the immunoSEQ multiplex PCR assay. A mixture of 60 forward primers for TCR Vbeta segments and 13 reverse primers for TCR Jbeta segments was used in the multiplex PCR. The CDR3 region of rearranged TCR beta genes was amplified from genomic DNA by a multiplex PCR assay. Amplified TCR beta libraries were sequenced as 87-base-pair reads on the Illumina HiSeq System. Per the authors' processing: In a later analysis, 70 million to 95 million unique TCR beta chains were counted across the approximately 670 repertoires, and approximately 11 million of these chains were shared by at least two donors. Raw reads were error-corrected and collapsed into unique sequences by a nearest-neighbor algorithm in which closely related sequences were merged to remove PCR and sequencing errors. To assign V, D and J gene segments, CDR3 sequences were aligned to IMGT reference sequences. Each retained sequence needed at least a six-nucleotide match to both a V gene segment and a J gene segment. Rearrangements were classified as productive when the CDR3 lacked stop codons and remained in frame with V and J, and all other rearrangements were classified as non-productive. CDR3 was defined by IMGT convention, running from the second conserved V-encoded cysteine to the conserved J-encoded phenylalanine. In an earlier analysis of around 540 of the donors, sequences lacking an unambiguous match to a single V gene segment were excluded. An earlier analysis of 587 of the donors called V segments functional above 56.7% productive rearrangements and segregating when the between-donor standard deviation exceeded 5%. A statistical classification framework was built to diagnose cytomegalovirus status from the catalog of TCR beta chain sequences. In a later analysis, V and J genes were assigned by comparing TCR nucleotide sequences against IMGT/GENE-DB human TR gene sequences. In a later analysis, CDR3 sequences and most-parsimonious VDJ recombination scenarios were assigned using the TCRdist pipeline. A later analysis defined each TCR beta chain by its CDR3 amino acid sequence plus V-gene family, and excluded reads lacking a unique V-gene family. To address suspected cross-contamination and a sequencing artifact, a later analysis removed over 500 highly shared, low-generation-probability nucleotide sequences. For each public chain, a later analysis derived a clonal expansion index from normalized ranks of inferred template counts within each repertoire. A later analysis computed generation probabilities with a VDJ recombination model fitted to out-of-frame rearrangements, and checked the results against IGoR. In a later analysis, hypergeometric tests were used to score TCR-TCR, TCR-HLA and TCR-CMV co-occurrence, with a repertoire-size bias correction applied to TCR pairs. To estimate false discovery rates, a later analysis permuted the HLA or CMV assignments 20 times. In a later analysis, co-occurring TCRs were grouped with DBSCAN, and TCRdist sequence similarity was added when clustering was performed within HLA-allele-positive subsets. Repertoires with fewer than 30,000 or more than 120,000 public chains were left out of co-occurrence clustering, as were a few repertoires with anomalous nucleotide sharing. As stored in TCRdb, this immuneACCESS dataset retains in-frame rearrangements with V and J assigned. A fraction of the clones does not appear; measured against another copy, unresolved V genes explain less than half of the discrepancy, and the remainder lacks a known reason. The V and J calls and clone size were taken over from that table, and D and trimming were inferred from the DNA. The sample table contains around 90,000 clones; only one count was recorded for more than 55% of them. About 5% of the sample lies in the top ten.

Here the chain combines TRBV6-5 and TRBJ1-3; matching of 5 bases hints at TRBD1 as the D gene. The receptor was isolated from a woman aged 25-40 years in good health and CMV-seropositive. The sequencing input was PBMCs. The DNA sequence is TGTGCCAGCAGTTACTCGATTACAGGACAACGAGACACCATATATTTT. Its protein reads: CASSYSITGQRDTIYF.